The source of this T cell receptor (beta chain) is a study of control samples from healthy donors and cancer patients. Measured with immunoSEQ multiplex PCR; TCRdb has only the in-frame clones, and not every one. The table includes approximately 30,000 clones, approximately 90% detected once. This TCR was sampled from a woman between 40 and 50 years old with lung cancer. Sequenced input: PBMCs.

The CDR3 loop reads CASSLGQQETQYF. Here the CDR3 DNA reads TGTGCCAGCAGCTTAGGACAGCAAGAGACCCAGTACTTC. The rearrangement uses TRBV7-7 and TRBJ2-5; a possible D gene is TRBD1 (5 bases). Trimming took off 1 base at V and 2 bases at J, with 5 bases between the two ends. CDR3 length equals 13 residues. Germline values: CDR1 SSHAT, CDR2 FNYEAQ (reference sequence). Looking up the rest from reference TRBV7-7 and TRBJ2-5 gives the full variable domain: GAGVSQSPRYKVTKRGQDVTLRCDPISSHATLYWYQQALGQGPEFLTYFNYEAQPDKSGLPSDRFSAERPEGSISTLTIQRTEQRDSAMYRCASSLGQQETQYFGPGTRLLVL.